The clone carrying this T cell receptor beta chain was counted between two and nine times. The entry originates in a study of shared clonotypes between healthy human individuals. The germline V and J ends were trimmed by 3 bases and 5 bases, with 10 bases remaining between them. The CDR3 sequence is 13 residues long. The V gene's germline CDR1 is SEHNR and CDR2 FQNEAQ (reference sequence). The table came from immunoSEQ multiplex PCR; TCRdb's copy has only in-frame clones and leaves some out. This table has about 230,000 clones, approximately 65% appearing once. This receptor was identified in a man aged 25-40 years in good health. The sequenced sample consisted of memory CD4+ T cells sorted from blood. Stated subset: CD45RA-negative fraction. The chain uses TRBV7-9 and TRBJ2-5; tentative D call: TRBD1 (6 bases). The CDR3 coding sequence is TGTGCCAGCAGCTTCGTGGGGGCTGAGACCCAGTACTTC. Amino acid sequence: CASSFVGAETQYF.